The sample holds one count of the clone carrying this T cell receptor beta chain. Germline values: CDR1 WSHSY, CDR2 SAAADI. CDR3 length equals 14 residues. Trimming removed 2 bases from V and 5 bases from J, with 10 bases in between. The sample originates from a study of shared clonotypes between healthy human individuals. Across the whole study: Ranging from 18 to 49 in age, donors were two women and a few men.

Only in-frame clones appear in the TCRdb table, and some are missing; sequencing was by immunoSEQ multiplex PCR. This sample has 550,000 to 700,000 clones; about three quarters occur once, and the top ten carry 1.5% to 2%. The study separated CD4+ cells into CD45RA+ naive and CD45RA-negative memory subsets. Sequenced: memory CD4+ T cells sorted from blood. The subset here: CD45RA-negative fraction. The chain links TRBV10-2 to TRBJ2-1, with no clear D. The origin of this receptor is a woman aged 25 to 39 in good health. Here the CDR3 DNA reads TGCGCCAGCAGTGAGGACGCTAGAAACAATGAGCAGTTCTTC. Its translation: CASSEDARNNEQFF.